This T cell receptor beta chain was captured in a study of control samples from healthy donors and cancer patients. CDR1 SGHVS and CDR2 FQNEAQ come from the germline V gene. The CDR3 has 14 amino acids. V dropped 3 bases and J dropped 8; count of bases not matched to a gene: 6. TCRdb keeps only in-frame clones here, not all; method: immunoSEQ multiplex PCR. The data show about 120,000 clones, less than 90% seen once. Sequenced: blood. The TCR was taken from a man younger than 30 in good health. The chain employs TRBV7-8 and TRBJ1-4; 7 positions agree with TRBD1. The CDR3 coding sequence is TGTGCCAGCAGCTTCGACAGGGTGGAGGAAAAACTGTTTTTT. Amino acids: CASSFDRVEEKLFF.